This TCR beta chain stems from a study of blood T cell repertoires in COVID-19. On the study more broadly: Sample material is recorded as cDNA or gDNA derived from T cells, B-cell-depleted T cells, or PBMCs.

Patients of the Seattle cohort, enrolled during active infection, were followed longitudinally. CDR3 length: 16 residues. V lost 3 bases and J lost 2, with 15 bases in between. The germline CDR1 and CDR2 sequences are SGHTA and FQGNSA. Source study methods: Quantification of nucleated cells was approximated via reference gene primer amplification. Clones were sequenced by immunoSEQ multiplex PCR, and TCRdb holds only the in-frame ones, with some missing. That table supplies the V and J calls and clone size; D and trimming were determined from the DNA. The sample has 150,000 to 200,000 clones; 70% to 90% are singletons.

Source material: peripheral blood. The origin of this receptor is a woman aged 60-75 years with COVID-19, enrolled during active disease. V usage is TRBV7-2 and J usage is TRBJ2-3; TRBD1 might be the D (5 bases). The DNA of the CDR3 is TGTGCCAGCAGCTTTGGTATTCCAGGGTTCACAGATACGCAGTATTTT. The encoded protein is CASSFGIPGFTDTQYF.